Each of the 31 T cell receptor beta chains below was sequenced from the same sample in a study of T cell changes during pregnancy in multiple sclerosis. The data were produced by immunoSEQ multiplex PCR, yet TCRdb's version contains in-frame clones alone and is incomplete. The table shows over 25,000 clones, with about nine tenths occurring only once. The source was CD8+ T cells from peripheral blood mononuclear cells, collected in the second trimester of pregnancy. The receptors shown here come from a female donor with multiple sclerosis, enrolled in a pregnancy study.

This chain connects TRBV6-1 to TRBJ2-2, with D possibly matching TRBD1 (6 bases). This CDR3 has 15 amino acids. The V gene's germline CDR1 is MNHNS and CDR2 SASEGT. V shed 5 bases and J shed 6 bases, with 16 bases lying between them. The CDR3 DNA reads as TGTGCCAGCAGTCGCTCTACAGGGCAGGCCGGGGAGCTGTTTTTT. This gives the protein CASSRSTGQAGELFF.

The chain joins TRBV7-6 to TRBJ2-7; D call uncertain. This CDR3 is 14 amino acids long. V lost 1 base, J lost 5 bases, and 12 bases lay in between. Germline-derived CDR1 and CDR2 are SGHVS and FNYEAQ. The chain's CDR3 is CASSLDGLINEQYF. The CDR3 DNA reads TGTGCCAGCAGCTTAGATGGCCTGATCAACGAGCAGTACTTC.

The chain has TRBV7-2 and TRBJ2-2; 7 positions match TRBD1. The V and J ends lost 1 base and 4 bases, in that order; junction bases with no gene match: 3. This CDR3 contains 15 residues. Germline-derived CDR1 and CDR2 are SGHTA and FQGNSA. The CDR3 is CASSLGQGGTGELFF. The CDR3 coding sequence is TGTGCCAGCAGCTTAGGACAGGGTGGCACCGGGGAGCTGTTTTTT.

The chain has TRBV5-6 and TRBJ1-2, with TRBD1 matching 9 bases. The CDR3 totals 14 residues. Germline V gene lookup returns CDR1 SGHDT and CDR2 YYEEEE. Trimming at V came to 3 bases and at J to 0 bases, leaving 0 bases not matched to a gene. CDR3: CASSWDRANYGYTF. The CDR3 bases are TGTGCCAGCAGCTGGGACAGGGCTAACTATGGCTACACCTTC.

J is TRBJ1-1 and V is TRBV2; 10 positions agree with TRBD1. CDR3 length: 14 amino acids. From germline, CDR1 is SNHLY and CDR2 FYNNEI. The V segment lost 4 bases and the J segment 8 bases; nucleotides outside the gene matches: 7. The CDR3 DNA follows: TGTGCCAGCAGTGCCGGACAGGGGGTTAAAGAAGCTTTCTTT. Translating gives CASSAGQGVKEAFF.

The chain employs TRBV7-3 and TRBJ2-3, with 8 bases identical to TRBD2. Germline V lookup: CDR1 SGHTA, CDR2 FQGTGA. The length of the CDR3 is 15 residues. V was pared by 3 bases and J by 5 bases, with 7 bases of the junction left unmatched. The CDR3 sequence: CASSFTGGKGDTQYF. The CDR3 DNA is TGTGCCAGCAGCTTTACGGGGGGGAAGGGAGATACGCAGTATTTT.

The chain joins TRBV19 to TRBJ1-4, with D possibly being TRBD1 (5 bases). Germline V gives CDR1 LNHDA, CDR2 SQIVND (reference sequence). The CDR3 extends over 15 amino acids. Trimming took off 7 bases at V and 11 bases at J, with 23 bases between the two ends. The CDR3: CASTGLGTSLPKLFF. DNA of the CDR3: TGTGCCAGTACAGGGTTGGGTACGAGTCTCCCGAAACTGTTTTTT.

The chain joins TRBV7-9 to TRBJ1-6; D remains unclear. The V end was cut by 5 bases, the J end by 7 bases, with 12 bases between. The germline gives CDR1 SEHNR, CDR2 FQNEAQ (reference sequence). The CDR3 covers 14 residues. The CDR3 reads CASSQSGNNSPLHF. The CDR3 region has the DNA TGTGCCAGCAGCCAGTCGGGGAACAATTCACCCCTCCACTTT.

The CDR3 sequence is CASSAISWGPNTEAFF. CDR3 nucleotides: TGCGCCAGCAGTGCTATCTCTTGGGGGCCGAACACTGAAGCTTTCTTT. The chain employs TRBV10-1 and TRBJ1-1, with a weak D call TRBD1 (6 bases). Deletions cut 4 bases from V and 1 base from J, with 16 bases between. The CDR3 is 16 amino acids. CDR1 is WNHNN and CDR2 is SYGVQD in the germline V gene (reference sequence).

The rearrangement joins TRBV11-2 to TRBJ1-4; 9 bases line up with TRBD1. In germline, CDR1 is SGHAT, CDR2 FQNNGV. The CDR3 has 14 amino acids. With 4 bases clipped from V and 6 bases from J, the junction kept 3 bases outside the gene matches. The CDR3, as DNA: TGTGCCAGCAGCTCCGGGACAGGGCATGAAAAACTGTTTTTT. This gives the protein CASSSGTGHEKLFF.

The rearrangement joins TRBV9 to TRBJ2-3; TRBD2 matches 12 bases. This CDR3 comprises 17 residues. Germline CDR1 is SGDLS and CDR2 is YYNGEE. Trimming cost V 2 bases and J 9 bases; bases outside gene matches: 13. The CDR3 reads CASSVGRALAGGGTQYF. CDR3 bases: TGTGCCAGCAGCGTTGGCAGGGCGCTAGCGGGGGGGGGCACGCAGTATTTT.

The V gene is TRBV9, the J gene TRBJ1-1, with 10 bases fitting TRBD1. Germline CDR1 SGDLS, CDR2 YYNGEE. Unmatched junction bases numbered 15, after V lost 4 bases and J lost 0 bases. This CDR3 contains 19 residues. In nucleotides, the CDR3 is TGTGCCAGCAGCACTAATGCAGGGACAGGGGCTGTCATGAACACTGAAGCTTTCTTT. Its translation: CASSTNAGTGAVMNTEAFF.

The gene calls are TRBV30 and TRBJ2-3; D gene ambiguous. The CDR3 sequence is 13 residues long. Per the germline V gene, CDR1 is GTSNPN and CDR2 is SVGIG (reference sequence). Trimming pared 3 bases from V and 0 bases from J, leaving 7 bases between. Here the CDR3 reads CAWSGSSTDTQYF. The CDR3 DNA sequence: TGTGCCTGGAGCGGGTCTAGCACAGATACGCAGTATTTT.

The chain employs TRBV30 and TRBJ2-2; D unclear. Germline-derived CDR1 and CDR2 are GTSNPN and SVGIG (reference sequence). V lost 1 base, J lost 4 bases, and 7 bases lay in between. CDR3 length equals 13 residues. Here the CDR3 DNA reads TGTGCCTGGAGTGCAGTGCCCACCGGGGAGCTGTTTTTT. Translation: CAWSAVPTGELFF. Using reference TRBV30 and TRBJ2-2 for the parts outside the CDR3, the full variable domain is SQTIHQWPATLVQPVGSPLSLECTVEGTSNPNLYWYRQAAGRGLQLLFYSVGIGQISSEVPQNLSASRPQDRQFILSSKKLLLSDSGFYLCAWSAVPTGELFFGEGSRLTVL.

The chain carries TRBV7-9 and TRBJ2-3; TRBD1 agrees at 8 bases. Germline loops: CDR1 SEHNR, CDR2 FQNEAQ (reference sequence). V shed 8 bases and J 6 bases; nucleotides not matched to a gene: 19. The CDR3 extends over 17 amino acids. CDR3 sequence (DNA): TGTGCCAGCGATAGATCAAGGTCGGACAGGGCACTGGATACGCAGTATTTT. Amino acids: CASDRSRSDRALDTQYF.

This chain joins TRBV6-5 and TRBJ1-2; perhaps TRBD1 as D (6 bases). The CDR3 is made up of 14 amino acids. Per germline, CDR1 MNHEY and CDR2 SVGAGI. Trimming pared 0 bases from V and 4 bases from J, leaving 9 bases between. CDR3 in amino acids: CASSYSDRSYGYTF. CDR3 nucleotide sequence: TGTGCCAGCAGTTACTCCGACAGGTCCTATGGCTACACCTTC.

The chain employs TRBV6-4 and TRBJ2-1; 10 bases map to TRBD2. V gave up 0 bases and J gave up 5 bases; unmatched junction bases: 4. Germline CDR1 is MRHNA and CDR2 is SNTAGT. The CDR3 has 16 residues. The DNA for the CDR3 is TGTGCCAGCAGTGACTCGAATAGCGGGGGGCACAATGAGCAGTTCTTC. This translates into CASSDSNSGGHNEQFF.

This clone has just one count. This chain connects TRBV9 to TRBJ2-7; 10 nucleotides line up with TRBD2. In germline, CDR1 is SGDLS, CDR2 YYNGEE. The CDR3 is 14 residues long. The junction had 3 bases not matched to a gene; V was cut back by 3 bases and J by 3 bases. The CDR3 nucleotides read TGTGCCAGCAGCGCCCTAGCGGGGGACTACGAGCAGTACTTC. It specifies CASSALAGDYEQYF.

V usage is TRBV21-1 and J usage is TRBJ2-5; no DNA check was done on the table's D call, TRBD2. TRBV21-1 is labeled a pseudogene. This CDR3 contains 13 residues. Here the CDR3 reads CARLRGGTFPQYF. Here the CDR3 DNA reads TGTGCCAGGCTGAGGGGGGGGACCTTTCCCCAGTACTTC.

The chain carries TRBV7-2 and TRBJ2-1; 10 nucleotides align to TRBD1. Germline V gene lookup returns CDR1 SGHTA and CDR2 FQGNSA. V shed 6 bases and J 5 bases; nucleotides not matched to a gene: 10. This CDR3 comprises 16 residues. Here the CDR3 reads CASRPPQGQGNNEQFF. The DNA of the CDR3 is TGTGCCAGCAGGCCTCCCCAGGGACAGGGGAACAATGAGCAGTTCTTC.

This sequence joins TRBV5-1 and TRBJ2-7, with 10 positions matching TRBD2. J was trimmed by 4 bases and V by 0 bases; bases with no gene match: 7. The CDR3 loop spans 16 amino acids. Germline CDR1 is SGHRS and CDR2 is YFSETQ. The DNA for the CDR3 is TGCGCCAGCAGCTTGGGGCCTCCTAGCGGGGGTTACGAGCAGTACTTC. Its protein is CASSLGPPSGGYEQYF.

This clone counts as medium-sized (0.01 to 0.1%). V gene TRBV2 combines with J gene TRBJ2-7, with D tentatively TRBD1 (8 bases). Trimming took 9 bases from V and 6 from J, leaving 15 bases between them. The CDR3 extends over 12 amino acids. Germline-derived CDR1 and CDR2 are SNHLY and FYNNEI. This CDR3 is CASRTGRVEQYF. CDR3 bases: TGTGCCAGTAGGACAGGGAGGGTCGAGCAGTACTTC.

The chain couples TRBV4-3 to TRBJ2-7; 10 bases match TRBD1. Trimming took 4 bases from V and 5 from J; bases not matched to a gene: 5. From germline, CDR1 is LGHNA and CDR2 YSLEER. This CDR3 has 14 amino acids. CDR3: CASSLGTGDDEQYF. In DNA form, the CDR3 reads TGCGCCAGCAGCCTCGGGACAGGGGACGACGAGCAGTACTTC.

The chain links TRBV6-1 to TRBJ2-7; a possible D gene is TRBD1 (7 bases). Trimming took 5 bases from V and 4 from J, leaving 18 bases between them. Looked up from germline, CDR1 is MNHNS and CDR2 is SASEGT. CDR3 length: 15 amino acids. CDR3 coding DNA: TGTGCCAGCAGTCAAATCGGGGACAGCGGGTACGAGCAGTACTTC. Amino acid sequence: CASSQIGDSGYEQYF.

CDR3 amino acids: CASSLKSGLAGAGTQYF. CDR3 nucleotide sequence: TGCGCCAGCAGCCTAAAGTCAGGACTAGCGGGGGCCGGGACCCAGTACTTC. V and J are TRBV5-1 and TRBJ2-5; TRBD2 agrees at 13 bases. Germline-derived CDR1 and CDR2 are SGHRS and YFSETQ. The CDR3 extends over 17 amino acids. Germline trimming cut 4 bases from V and 7 bases from J; bases unmatched to any gene: 13.

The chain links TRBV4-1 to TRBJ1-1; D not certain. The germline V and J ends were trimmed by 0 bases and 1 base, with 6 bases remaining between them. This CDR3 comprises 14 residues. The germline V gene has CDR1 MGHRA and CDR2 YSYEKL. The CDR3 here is CASSQEEGNTEAFF. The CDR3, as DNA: TGCGCCAGCAGCCAAGAGGAGGGGAACACTGAAGCTTTCTTT.

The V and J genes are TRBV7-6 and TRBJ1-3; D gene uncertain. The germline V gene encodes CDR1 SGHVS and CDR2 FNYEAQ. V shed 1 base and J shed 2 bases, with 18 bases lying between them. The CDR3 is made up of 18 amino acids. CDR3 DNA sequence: TGTGCCAGCAGCTTAGGGGTGGGCAGTTTGATCCCTGGAAACACCATATATTTT. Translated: CASSLGVGSLIPGNTIYF.

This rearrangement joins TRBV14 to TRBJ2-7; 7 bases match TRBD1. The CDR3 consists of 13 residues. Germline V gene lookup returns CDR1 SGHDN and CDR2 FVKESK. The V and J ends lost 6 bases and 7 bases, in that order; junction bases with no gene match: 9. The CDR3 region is CASSQYARGEQYF. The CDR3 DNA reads TGTGCCAGCAGTCAATATGCCAGGGGGGAGCAGTACTTC. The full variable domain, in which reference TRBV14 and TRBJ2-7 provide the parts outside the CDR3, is EAGVTQFPSHSVIEKGQTVTLRCDPISGHDNLYWYRRVMGKEIKFLLHFVKESKQDESGMPNNRFLAERTGGTYSTLKVQPAELEDSGVYFCASSQYARGEQYFGPGTRLTVT.

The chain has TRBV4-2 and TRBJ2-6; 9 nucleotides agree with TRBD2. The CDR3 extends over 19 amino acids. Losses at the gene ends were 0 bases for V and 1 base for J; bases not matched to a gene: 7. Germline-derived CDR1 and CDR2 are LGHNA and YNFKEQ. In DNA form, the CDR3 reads TGTGCCAGCAGCCAAGATTGGCGGGGGGGCCTGTCTGGGGCCAACGTCCTGACTTTC. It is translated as CASSQDWRGGLSGANVLTF.

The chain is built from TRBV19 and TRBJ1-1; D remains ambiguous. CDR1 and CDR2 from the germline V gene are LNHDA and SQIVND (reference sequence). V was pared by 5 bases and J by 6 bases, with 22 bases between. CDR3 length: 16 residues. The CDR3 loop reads CASSGETSPYFAEAFF. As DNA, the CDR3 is TGTGCCAGTAGTGGAGAGACGAGTCCCTATTTCGCTGAAGCTTTCTTT.

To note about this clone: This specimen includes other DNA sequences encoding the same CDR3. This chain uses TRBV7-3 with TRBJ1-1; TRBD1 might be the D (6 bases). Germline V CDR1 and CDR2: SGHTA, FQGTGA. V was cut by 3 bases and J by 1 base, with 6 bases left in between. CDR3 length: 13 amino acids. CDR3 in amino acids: CASSLGQNTEAFF. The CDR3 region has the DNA TGTGCCAGCAGCTTGGGACAGAACACTGAAGCTTTCTTT.